What follows are 3 T cell receptor beta chains derived from one specimen sequenced in a study of control samples from healthy donors and cancer patients. Here immunoSEQ multiplex PCR was the method, and the copy in TCRdb shows in-frame clones only, minus some. The data show 150,000 to 190,000 clones, more than 85% seen once. The sample consisted of blood. The receptor source for this set is a man in his fifties in good health.

V usage is TRBV6-6 and J usage is TRBJ2-7, with TRBD1 matching over 8 bases. The germline V gene has CDR1 MNHNY and CDR2 SVGAGI (reference sequence). This CDR3 is built from 12 residues. The V gene end was trimmed by 6 bases and the J gene end by 5 bases; junction bases not matched to a gene: 3. This chain's CDR3 is CASRGQVNEQYF. The DNA of the CDR3 is TGTGCCAGCAGGGGACAGGTAAACGAGCAGTACTTC.

The chain employs TRBV19 and TRBJ2-1; D remains ambiguous. This CDR3 has 13 amino acids. Trimming shortened V by 5 bases and J by 10 bases, and 15 bases separated the two germline ends. Germline values: CDR1 LNHDA, CDR2 SQIVND (reference sequence). The CDR3 region is CASSPQWYIEQFF. CDR3 bases: TGTGCCAGTAGTCCCCAGTGGTATATCGAGCAGTTCTTC. The whole variable domain, filled in from reference TRBV19 and TRBJ2-1, reads DGGITQSPKYLFRKEGQNVTLSCEQNLNHDAMYWYRQDPGQGLRLIYYSQIVNDFQKGDIAEGYSVSREKKESFPLTVTSAQKNPTAFYLCASSPQWYIEQFFGPGTRLTVL.

This sequence joins TRBV10-3 and TRBJ2-7; TRBD1 might be the D (6 bases). CDR1 and CDR2 (germline): ENHRY, SYGVKD. The CDR3 totals 14 residues. The ends were cut back, 6 bases at V and 1 base at J, with 13 bases in the middle. CDR3 loop: CAIRLGQGSYEQYF. CDR3 nucleotide sequence: TGTGCCATCAGATTAGGGCAGGGGTCCTACGAGCAGTACTTC.